This T cell receptor beta chain stems from a study of blood T cell repertoires in COVID-19. Clones were sequenced by immunoSEQ multiplex PCR, and TCRdb holds only the in-frame ones, with some missing. The sample has under 60,000 clones, approximately 80% seen once. Germline-derived CDR1 and CDR2 are PRHDT and FYEKMQ (reference sequence). This CDR3 is built from 15 residues. The ends lost 4 bases at V and 3 bases at J; junction bases unmatched: 6. The sequence was obtained from a human donor in a cohort sampled during active COVID-19. The sequenced material came from peripheral blood. The chain links TRBV13 to TRBJ1-1; 9 bases match TRBD1. The CDR3 is CASSYDRGRYTEAFF. The CDR3 nucleotides read TGTGCCAGCAGCTACGACAGGGGGAGGTACACTGAAGCTTTCTTT.